These 6 T cell receptor beta chains share one sample of origin, sequenced in a study of T cells in narcolepsy (dated by TCRdb to 2016 to 2018). Libraries came from the immunoSEQ multiplex PCR assay. Held by TCRdb, this immuneACCESS table contains in-frame sequences only and omits some clones. Under half of the omission traces to an unresolved V gene where checked; the cause of the rest is unknown. Counted in this sample were roughly 20,000 clones; less than 90% of them appeared once. The ten largest clones capture approximately 1.7% of the sample. The sample consisted of memory (CD45RA-) CD4+ T cells from blood. The cell subset or site label, read with the paper, signifies: memory T cells sorted ex vivo from peripheral blood. These receptors originate from a human donor in good health.

This chain connects TRBV9 to TRBJ1-1; D unclear. Trimming removed 0 bases from V and 2 bases from J, with 8 bases in between. Germline CDR1 SGDLS, CDR2 YYNGEE. CDR3 length: 14 amino acids. This CDR3 is CASSVGQTNTEAFF. In DNA form, the CDR3 reads TGTGCCAGCAGCGTAGGGCAGACCAACACTGAAGCTTTCTTT.

The DNA of the CDR3 is TGTGCCAGCAGCCCCGCCCGGGGGGCTAAGTACGAGCAGTACTTC. Encoded protein: CASSPARGAKYEQYF. V usage is TRBV9 and J usage is TRBJ2-7, with a tentative D call TRBD2 (7 bases). Germline assignment: CDR1 SGDLS and CDR2 YYNGEE. Deletions cut 4 bases from V and 4 bases from J, with 18 bases between. The CDR3 has 15 residues.

The rearrangement links TRBV7-9 to TRBJ2-5; a possible D gene is TRBD1 (5 bases). The V gene lost 1 base and the J gene lost 5 bases, with 14 bases spanning the gap. Per germline, CDR1 SEHNR and CDR2 FQNEAQ (reference sequence). CDR3 length: 15 residues. Here the CDR3 DNA reads TGTGCCAGCAGCTTAGGGACACATGAGAGGGAGACCCAGTACTTC. It yields the protein CASSLGTHERETQYF.

V usage is TRBV6-5 and J usage is TRBJ1-1, with 7 bases identical to TRBD1. The CDR3 is 15 amino acids. Germline CDR1 is MNHEY and CDR2 is SVGAGI. V was clipped by 6 bases and J by 5 bases; unmatched bases: 12. This chain's CDR3 is CASSLSQGLGTEAFF. The CDR3 nucleotides are TGTGCCAGCAGCCTCTCACAGGGGCTGGGGACTGAAGCTTTCTTT.

This chain links TRBV19 with TRBJ2-6, with TRBD1 matching over 10 bases. Germline V gives CDR1 LNHDA, CDR2 SQIVND (reference sequence). Trimming took 6 bases from V and 2 from J; bases not matched to a gene: 13. The CDR3 sequence is 19 residues long. CDR3 in amino acids: CASRPPPGTGVTGANVLTF. The CDR3 bases are TGTGCCAGTAGACCCCCTCCCGGGACAGGGGTAACTGGGGCCAACGTCCTGACTTTC.

The chain is built from TRBV5-5 and TRBJ2-1; TRBD1 might be the D (5 bases). The CDR3 extends over 15 amino acids. Germline V gene data show CDR1 as SGHKS and CDR2 as YYEKEE (reference sequence). Trimming removed 4 bases at V and 0 bases at J, with 11 bases between. The CDR3 here is CASSLRVYSYNEQFF. CDR3 nucleotide sequence: TGTGCCAGCAGCCTCAGGGTCTACTCCTACAATGAGCAGTTCTTC.